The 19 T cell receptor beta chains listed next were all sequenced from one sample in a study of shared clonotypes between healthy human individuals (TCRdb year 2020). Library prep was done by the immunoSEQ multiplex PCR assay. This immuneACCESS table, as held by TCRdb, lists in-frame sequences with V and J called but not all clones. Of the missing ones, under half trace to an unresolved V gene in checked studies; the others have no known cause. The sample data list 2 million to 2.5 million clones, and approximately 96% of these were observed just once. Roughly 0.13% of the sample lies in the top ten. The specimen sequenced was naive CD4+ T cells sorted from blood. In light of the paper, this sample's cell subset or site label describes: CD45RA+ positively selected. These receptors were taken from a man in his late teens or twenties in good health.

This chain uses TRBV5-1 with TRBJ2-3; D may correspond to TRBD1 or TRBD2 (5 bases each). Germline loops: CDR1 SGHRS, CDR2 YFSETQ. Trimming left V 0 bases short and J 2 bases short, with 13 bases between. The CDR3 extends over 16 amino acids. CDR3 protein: CASSLARDGNTDTQYF. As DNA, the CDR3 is TGCGCCAGCAGCTTGGCCCGGGACGGTAACACAGATACGCAGTATTTT.

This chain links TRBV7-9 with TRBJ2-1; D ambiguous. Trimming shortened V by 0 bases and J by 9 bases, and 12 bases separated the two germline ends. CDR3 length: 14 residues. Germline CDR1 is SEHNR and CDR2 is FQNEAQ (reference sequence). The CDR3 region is CASSLADPRSEQFF. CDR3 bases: TGTGCCAGCAGCTTAGCGGACCCTAGAAGTGAGCAGTTCTTC.

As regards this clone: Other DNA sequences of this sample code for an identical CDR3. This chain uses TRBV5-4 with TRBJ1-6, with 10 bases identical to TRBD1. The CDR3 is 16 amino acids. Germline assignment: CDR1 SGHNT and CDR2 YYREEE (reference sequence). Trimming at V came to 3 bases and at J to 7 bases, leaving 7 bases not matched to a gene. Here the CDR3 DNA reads TGTGCCAGCAGCTCTCGGACAGGGGGAAGCAATTCACCCCTCCACTTT. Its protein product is CASSSRTGGSNSPLHF.

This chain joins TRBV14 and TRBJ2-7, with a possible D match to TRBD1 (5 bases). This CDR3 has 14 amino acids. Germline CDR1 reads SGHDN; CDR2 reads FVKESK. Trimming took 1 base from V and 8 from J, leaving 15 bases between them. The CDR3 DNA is TGTGCCAGCAGCCAAGGGGGCCCAGCGAACAAGCAGTACTTC. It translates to CASSQGGPANKQYF. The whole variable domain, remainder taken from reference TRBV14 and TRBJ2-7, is EAGVTQFPSHSVIEKGQTVTLRCDPISGHDNLYWYRRVMGKEIKFLLHFVKESKQDESGMPNNRFLAERTGGTYSTLKVQPAELEDSGVYFCASSQGGPANKQYFGPGTRLTVT.

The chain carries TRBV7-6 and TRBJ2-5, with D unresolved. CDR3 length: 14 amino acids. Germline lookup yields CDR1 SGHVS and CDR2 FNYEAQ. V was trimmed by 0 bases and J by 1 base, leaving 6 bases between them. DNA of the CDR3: TGTGCCAGCAGCTTAGCACGTCCCCAAGAGACCCAGTACTTC. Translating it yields CASSLARPQETQYF.

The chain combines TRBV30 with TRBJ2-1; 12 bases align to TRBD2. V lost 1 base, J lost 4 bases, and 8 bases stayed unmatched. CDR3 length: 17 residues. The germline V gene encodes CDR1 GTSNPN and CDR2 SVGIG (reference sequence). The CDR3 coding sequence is TGTGCCTGGAGTGGCTCCGGGACTAGCGGGCTTTACAATGAGCAGTTCTTC. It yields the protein CAWSGSGTSGLYNEQFF.

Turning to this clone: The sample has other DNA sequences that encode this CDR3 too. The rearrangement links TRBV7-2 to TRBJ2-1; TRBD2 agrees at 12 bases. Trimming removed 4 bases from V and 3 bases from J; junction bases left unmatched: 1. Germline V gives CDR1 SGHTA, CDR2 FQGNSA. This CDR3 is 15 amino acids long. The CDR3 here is CASSSTSGSYNEQFF. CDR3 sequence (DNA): TGTGCCAGCAGCTCGACTAGCGGGAGCTACAATGAGCAGTTCTTC.

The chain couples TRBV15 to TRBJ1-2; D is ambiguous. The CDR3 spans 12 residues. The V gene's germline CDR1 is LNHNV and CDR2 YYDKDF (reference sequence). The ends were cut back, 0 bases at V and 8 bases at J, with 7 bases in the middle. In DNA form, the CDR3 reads TGTGCCACCAGCAGAGATGATGTGGGCTACACCTTC. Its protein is CATSRDDVGYTF.

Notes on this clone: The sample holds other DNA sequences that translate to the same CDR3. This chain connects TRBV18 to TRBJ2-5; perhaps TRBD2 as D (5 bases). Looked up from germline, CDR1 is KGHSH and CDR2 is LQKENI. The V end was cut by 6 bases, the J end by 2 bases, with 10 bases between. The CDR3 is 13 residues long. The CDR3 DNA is TGTGCCAGCTCCCGGGGATTTCAAGAGACCCAGTACTTC. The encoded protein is CASSRGFQETQYF.

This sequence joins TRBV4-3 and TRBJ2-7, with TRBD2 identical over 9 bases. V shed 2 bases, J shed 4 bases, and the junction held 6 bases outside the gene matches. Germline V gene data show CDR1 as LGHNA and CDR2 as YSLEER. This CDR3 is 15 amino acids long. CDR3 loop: CASSQMAGGPYEQYF. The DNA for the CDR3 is TGCGCCAGCAGCCAAATGGCGGGAGGGCCGTACGAGCAGTACTTC.

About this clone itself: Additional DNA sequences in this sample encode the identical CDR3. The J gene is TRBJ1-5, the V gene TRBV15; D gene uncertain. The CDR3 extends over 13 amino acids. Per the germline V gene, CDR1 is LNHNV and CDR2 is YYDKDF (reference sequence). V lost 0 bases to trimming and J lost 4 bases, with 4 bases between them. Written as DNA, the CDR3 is TGTGCCACCAGCAGAGATCCAAATCAGCCCCAGCATTTT. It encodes CATSRDPNQPQHF.

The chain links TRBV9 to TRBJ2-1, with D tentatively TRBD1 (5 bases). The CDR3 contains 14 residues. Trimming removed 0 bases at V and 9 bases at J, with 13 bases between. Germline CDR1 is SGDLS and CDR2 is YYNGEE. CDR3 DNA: TGTGCCAGCAGCGTAGTACAGGAGTACGGTGAGCAGTTCTTC. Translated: CASSVVQEYGEQFF. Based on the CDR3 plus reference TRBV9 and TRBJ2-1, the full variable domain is DSGVTQTPKHLITATGQRVTLRCSPRSGDLSVYWYQQSLDQGLQFLIQYYNGEERAKGNILERFSAQQFPDLHSELNLSSLELGDSALYFCASSVVQEYGEQFFGPGTRLTVL.

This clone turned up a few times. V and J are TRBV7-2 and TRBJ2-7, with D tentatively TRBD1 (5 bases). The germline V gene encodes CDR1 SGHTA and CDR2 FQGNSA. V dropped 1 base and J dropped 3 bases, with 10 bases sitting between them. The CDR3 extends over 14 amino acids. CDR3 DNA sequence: TGTGCCAGCAGCTTAGTGGGGCCGCTCTACGAGCAGTACTTC. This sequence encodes CASSLVGPLYEQYF.

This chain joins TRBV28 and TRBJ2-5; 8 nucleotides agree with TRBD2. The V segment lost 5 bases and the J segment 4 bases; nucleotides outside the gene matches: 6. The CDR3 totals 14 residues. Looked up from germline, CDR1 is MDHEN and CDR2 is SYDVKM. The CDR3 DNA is TGTGCCAGCAGTCTGACTAGCGTGCTAGAGACCCAGTACTTC. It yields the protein CASSLTSVLETQYF.

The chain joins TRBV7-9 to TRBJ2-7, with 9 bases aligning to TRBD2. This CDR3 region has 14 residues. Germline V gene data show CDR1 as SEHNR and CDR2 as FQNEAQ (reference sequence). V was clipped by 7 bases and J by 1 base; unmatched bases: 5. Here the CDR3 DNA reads TGTGCCAGCACCGCTAGCGGGGCGTCCTACGAGCAGTACTTC. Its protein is CASTASGASYEQYF.

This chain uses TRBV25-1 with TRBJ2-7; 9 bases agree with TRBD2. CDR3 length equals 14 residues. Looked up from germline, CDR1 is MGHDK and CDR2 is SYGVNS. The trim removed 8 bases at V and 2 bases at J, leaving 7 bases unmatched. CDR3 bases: TGTGCCAGCTCCTTAGCGGGGGTCACCTACGAGCAGTACTTC. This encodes CASSLAGVTYEQYF.

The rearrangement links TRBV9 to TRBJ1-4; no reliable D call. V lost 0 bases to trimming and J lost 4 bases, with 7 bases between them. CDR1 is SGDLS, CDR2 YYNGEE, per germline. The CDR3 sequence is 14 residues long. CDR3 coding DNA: TGTGCCAGCAGCGTAGCAGTCAGTAATGAAAAACTGTTTTTT. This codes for CASSVAVSNEKLFF.

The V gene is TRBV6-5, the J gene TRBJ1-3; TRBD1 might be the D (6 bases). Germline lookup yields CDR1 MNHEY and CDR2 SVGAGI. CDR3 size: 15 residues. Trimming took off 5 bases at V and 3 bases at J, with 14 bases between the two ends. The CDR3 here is CASSRDIGFGNTIYF. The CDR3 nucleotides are TGTGCCAGCAGTCGGGACATAGGCTTTGGAAACACCATATATTTT.

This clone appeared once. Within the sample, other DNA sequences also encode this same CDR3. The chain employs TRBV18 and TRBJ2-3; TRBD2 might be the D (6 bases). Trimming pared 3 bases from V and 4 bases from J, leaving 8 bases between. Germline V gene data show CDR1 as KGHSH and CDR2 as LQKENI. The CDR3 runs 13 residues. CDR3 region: CASSPPGADTQYF. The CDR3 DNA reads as TGTGCCAGCTCACCCCCGGGGGCAGATACGCAGTATTTT.